The clone carrying this T cell receptor beta chain was found many times. Its antigen is not identified. This record belongs to a study of T cells after yellow fever vaccination. Study conclusions and caveats: Abundant clonotypes from the bulk population could get into FACS-sorted repertoires as contaminants. The CD4 compartment and the CD8 compartment contained a small share of clonotypes in common.

5'RACE template switching generated TCR cDNA, adding a universal primer site and UMIs. TCRdb recomputed calls from the 5' RACE reads with MiXCR, one row per CDR3 protein. This table holds a few hundred thousand distinct CDR3 sequences, over 8% found once. The CDR3 loop spans 15 amino acids. Deletions cut 2 bases from V and 7 bases from J, with 17 bases between. Germline V CDR1 and CDR2: SQVTM, ANQGSEA. The sample was PBMCs, taken on the day of the first yellow fever vaccination. The origin of this receptor is a man younger than 30 who received the YFV17D yellow fever vaccine. V is TRBV29-1 and J is TRBJ2-2; perhaps TRBD1 as D (5 bases). The CDR3 nucleotides are TGCAGCGTTGAAATTGGACAACGACCTGACGGGGAGCTGTTTTTT. It encodes CSVEIGQRPDGELFF.